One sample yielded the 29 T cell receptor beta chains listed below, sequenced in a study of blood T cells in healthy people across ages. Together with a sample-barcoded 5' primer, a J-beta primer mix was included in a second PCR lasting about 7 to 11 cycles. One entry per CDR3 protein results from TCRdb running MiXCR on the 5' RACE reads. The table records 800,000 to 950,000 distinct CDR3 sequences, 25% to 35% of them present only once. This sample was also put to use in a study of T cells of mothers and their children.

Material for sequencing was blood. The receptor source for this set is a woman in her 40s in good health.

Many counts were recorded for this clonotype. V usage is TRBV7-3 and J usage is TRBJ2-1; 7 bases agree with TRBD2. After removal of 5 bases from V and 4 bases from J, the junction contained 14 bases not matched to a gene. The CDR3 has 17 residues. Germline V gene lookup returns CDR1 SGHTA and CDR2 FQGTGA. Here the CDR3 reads CASSTRTSRSGYNEQFF. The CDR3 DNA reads TGTGCCAGCAGCACGCGGACTAGTAGATCGGGTTACAATGAGCAGTTCTTC.

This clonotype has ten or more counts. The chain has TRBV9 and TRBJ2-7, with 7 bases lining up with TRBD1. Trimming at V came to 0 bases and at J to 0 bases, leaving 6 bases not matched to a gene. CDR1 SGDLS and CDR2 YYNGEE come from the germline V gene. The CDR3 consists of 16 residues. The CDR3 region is CASSVGEGGYSYEQYF. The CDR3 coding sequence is TGTGCCAGCAGCGTAGGGGAAGGGGGCTACTCCTACGAGCAGTACTTC.

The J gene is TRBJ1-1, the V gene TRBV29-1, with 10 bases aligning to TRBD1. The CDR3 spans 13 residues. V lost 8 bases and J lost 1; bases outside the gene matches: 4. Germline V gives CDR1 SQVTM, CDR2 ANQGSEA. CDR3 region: CSLRTGGNTEAFF. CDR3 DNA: TGCAGCCTCCGGACAGGGGGGAACACTGAAGCTTTCTTT.

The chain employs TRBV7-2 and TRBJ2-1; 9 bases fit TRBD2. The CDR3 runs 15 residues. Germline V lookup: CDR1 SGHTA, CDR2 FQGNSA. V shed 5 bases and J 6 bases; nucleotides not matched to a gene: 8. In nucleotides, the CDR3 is TGTGCCAGCAGCATCGTAGCGGGAGTCGGCAATGAGCAGTTCTTC. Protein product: CASSIVAGVGNEQFF. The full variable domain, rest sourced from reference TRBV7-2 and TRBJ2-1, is GAGVSQSPSNKVTEKGKDVELRCDPISGHTALYWYRQSLGQGLEFLIYFQGNSAPDKSGLPSDRFSAERTGGSVSTLTIQRTQQEDSAVYLCASSIVAGVGNEQFFGPGTRLTVL.

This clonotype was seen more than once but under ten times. CDR3 bases: TGTGCCAGCAGAGAGGGACAGGGCACTGAAGCTTTCTTT. Translating it yields CASREGQGTEAFF. The chain carries TRBV27 and TRBJ1-1; 9 bases fit TRBD1. Per the germline V gene, CDR1 is MNHEY and CDR2 is SMNVEV (reference sequence). The CDR3 runs 13 residues. Unmatched junction bases numbered 3, after V lost 6 bases and J lost 4 bases.

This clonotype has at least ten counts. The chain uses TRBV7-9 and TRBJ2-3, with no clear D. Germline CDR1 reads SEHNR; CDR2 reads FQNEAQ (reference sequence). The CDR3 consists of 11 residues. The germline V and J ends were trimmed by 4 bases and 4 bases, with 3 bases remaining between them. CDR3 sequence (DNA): TGTGCCAGCAGCTATTCAGATACGCAGTATTTT. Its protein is CASSYSDTQYF.

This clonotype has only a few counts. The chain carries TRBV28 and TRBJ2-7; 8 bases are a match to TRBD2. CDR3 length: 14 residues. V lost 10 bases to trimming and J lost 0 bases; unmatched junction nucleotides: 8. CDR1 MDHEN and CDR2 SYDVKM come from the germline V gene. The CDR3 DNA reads TGTGCCACCTCGGGAGGGCCTTCCTCCTACGAGCAGTACTTC. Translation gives CATSGGPSSYEQYF.

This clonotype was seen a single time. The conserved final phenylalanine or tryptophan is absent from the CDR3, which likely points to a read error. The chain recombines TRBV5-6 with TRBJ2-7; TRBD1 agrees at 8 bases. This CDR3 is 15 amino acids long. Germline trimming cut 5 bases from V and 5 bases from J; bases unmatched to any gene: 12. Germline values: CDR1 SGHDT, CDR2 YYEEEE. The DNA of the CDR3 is TGTGCCAGCAGTACCTTAAAACAGGGGGTCGACGAGCAGTACTGC. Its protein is CASSTLKQGVDEQYC.

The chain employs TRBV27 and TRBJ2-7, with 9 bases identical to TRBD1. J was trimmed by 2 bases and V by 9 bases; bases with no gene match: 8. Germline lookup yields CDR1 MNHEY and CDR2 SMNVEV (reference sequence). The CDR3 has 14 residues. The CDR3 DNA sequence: TGTGCCAGTAAACCGACAGGGGGGACCTACGAGCAGTACTTC. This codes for CASKPTGGTYEQYF.

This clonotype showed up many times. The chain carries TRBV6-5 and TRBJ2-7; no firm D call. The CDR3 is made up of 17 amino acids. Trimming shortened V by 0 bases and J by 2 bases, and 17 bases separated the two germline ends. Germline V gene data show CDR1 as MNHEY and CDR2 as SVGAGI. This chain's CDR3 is CASSYSKLRNTAYEQYF. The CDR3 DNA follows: TGTGCCAGCAGTTACTCGAAATTGCGCAATACGGCCTACGAGCAGTACTTC.

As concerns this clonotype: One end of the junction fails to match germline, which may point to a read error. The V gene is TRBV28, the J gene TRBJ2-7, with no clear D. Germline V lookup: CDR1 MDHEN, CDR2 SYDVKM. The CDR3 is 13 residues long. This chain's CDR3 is CASSFLSPYKQYF. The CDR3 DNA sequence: TGTGCCAGCAGTTTCCTCTCCCCCTACAAGCAGTACTTC.

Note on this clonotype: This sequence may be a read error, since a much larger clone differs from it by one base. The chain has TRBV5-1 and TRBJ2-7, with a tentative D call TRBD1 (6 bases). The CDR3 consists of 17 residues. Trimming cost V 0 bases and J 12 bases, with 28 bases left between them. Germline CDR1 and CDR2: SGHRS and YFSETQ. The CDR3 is CASSLEGVADPRDKRYF. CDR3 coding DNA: TGCGCCAGCAGCTTGGAGGGGGTTGCGGACCCCCGGGATAAGCGGTACTTC.

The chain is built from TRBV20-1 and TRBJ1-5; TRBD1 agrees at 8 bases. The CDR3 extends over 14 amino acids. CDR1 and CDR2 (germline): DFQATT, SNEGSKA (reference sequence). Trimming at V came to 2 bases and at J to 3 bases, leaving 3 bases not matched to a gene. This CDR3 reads CSARQDRANQPQHF. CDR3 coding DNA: TGCAGTGCTAGACAGGACAGGGCCAATCAGCCCCAGCATTTT.

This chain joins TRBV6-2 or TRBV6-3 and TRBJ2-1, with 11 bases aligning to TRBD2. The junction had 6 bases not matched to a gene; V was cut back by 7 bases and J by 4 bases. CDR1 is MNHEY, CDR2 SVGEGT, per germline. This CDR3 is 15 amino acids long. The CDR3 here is CASKISGRAYNEQFF. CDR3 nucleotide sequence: TGTGCCAGCAAAATTAGCGGGAGGGCTTACAATGAGCAGTTCTTC.

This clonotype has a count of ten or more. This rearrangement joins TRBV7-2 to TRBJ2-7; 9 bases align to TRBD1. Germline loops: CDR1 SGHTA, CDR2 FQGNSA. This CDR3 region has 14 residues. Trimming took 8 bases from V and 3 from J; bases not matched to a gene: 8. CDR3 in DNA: TGTGCCAGCGGGGGACAGGGTCTCGGCTACGAGCAGTACTTC. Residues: CASGGQGLGYEQYF.

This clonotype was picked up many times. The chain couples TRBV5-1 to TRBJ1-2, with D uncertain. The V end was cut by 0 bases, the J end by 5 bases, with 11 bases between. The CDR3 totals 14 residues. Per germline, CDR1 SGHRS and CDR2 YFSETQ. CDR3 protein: CASSLADATYGYTF. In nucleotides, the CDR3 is TGCGCCAGCAGCTTGGCCGACGCCACATATGGCTACACCTTC.

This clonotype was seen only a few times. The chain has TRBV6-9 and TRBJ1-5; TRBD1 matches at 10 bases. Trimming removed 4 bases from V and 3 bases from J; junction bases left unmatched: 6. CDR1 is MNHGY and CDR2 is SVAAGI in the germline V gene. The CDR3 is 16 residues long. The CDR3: CASSCPGQGYNQPQHF. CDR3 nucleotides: TGTGCCAGCAGTTGCCCGGGACAGGGGTACAATCAGCCCCAGCATTTT.

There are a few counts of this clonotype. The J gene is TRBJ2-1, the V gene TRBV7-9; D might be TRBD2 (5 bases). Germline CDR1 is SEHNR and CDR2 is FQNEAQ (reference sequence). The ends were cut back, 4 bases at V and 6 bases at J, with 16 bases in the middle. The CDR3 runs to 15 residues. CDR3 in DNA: TGTGCCAGCAGCTCCCCCCGGGAACGGGTCAATGAGCAGTTCTTC. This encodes CASSSPRERVNEQFF.

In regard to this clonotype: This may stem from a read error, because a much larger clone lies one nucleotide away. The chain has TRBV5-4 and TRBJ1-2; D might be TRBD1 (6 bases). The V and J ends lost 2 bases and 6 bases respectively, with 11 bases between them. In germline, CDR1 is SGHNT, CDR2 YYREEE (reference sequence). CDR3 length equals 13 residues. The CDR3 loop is CASSFAGGNGYTF. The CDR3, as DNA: TGTGCCAGCAGCTTCGCGGGGGGCAATGGCTACACCTTC.

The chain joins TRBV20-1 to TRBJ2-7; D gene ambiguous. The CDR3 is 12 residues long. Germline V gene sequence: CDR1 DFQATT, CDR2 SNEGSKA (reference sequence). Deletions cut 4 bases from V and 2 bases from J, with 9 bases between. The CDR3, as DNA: TGCAGTGCTATCCGGCCACCCTACGAGCAGTACTTC. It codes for CSAIRPPYEQYF.

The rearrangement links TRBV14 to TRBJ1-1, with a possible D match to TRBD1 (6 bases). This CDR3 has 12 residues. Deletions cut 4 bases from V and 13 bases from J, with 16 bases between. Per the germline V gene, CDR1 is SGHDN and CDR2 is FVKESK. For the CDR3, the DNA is TGTGCCAGCAGCCGGAAAGGGGGATCAGGTTTCTTT. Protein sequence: CASSRKGGSGFF. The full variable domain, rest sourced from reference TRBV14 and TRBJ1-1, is EAGVTQFPSHSVIEKGQTVTLRCDPISGHDNLYWYRRVMGKEIKFLLHFVKESKQDESGMPNNRFLAERTGGTYSTLKVQPAELEDSGVYFCASSRKGGSGFFGQGTRLTVV.

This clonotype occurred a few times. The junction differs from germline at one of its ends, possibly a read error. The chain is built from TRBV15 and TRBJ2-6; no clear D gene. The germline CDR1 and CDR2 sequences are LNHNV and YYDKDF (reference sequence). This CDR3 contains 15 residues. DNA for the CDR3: TGTACCACCAGCAGAGTCGGCTCTGGGGCCAACGTCCTGACTTTC. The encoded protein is CTTSRVGSGANVLTF.

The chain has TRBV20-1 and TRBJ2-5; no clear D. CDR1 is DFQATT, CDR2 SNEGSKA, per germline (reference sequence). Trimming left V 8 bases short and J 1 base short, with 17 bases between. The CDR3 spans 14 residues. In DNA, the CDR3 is TGCAGTCCCCGTAGTTGGGCCGTCCAAGAGACCCAGTACTTC. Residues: CSPRSWAVQETQYF.

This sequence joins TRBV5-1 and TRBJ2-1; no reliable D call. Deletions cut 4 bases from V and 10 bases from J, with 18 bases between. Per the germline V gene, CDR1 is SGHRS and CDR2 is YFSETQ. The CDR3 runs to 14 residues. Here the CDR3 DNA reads TGCGCCAGCAGCGTATCGACATCGACCTACGAGCAGTTCTTC. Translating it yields CASSVSTSTYEQFF.

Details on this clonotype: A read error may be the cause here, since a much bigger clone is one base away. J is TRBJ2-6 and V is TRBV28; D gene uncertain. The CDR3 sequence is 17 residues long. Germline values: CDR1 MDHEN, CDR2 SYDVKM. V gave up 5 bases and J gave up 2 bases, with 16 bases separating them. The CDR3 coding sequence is TGTGCCAGCAGTACGAACAACGCGAGCCCTGGGGCCAACGTCCTGACTTTC. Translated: CASSTNNASPGANVLTF.

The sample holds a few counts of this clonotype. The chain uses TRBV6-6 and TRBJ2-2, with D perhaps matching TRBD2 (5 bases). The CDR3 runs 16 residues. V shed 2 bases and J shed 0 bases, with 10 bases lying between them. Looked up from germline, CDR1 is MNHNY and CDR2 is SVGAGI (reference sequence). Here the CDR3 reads CASSYTAGANTGELFF. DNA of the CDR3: TGTGCCAGCAGTTACACTGCCGGGGCGAACACCGGGGAGCTGTTTTTT.

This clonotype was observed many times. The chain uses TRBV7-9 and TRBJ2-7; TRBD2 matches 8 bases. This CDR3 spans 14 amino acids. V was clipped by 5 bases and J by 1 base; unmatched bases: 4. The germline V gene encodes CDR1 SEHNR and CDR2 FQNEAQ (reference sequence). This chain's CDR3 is CASSPPGGSYEQYF. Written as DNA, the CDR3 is TGTGCCAGCAGCCCGCCGGGAGGGTCCTACGAGCAGTACTTC. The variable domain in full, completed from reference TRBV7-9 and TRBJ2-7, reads DTGVSQNPRHKITKRGQNVTFRCDPISEHNRLYWYRQTLGQGPEFLTYFQNEAQLEKSRLLSDRFSAERPKGSFSTLEIQRTEQGDSAMYLCASSPPGGSYEQYFGPGTRLTVT.

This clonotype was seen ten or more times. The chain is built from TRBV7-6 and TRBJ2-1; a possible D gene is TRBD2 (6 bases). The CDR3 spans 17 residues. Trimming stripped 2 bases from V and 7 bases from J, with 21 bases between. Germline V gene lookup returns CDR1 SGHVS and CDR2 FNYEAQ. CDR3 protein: CASSLSSGWMERNEQFF. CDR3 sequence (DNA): TGTGCCAGCAGCTTATCCAGCGGGTGGATGGAGCGGAATGAGCAGTTCTTC.

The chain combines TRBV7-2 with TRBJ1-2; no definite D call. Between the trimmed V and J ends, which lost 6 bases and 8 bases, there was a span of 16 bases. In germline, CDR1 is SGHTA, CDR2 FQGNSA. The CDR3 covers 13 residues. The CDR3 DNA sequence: TGTGCCAGCAGTTCGACTGGGAACTTGGGCTACACCTTC. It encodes CASSSTGNLGYTF.